This T cell receptor beta chain originates from a study of T cell responses to AZD1222 COVID-19 vaccine. Clones were read by immunoSEQ multiplex PCR, and TCRdb kept only the in-frame ones, dropping some. The table includes some 110,000 clones, around 90% detected once. In the case of this clone: Its matching antigen is unknown.

Study results and caveats: Vaccine-associated CD4 TCRs ranged over spike, dominating at 160-218 and 743-854. It was only a handful of AZD1222 recipients who were seropositive at baseline. It was only after the peak T cell response that any repertoires were sampled. Two AZD1222 administrations were followed by greater Spike-specific TCR breadth and depth.

Source: peripheral blood, taken on day 0 of AZD1222 vaccination. The sequence came from an adult in good health.

The CDR3 bases are TGCGCCAGCAGCTTGGGACAGGGGGTTGCTAATGAAAAACTGTTTTTT. Residues: CASSLGQGVANEKLFF. The chain recombines TRBV5-1 with TRBJ1-4; 9 bases are shared with TRBD1. This CDR3 region has 16 residues. Germline V gene data show CDR1 as SGHRS and CDR2 as YFSETQ. The ends lost 0 bases at V and 3 bases at J; junction bases unmatched: 3.